This is a list of T cell receptor beta chains from one sample in a study of shared clonotypes between healthy human individuals. Repertoires were generated with immunoSEQ multiplex PCR, while TCRdb's copy carries only in-frame clones and drops some. There are roughly 530,000 clones in the sample; about 96% occur only once, and about 0.064% lies in the top ten. Sample: naive CD4+ T cells sorted from blood. The receptors were gathered from a woman aged 25 to 39 in good health. CDR3s include the opening cysteine and the closing phenylalanine or tryptophan. D genes are given only for firm matches. Expanded clones get a size class; other rows say once, few or many, or leave the size out.

d_call	v_call	clone_size	j_call	cdr3_aa	cdr3_nt
TRBD1	TRBV10-2	.	TRBJ2-7	CASNSIQGYEQYF	TGCGCCAGCAATAGCATACAGGGGTACGAGCAGTACTTC
TRBD1	TRBV11-2	.	TRBJ2-7	CASTDPGQVQQYF	TGTGCCAGCACCGACCCCGGACAGGTTCAGCAGTACTTC
.	TRBV2	.	TRBJ2-5	CASRRFIGSYQETQYF	TGTGCCAGCAGGAGGTTCATCGGGAGCTACCAAGAGACCCAGTACTTC
TRBD2	TRBV4-1	.	TRBJ2-7	CASSQDRAAGGGHEQYF	TGCGCCAGCAGCCAAGATAGGGCAGCGGGAGGTGGCCACGAGCAGTACTTC
TRBD2	TRBV15	.	TRBJ2-3	CATSRELAGGLDTQYF	TGTGCCACCAGCAGAGAACTAGCGGGAGGTTTAGATACGCAGTATTTT
.	TRBV7-2	.	TRBJ2-1	CASSLSSTYNEQFF	TGTGCCAGCAGCTTATCGAGCACCTACAATGAGCAGTTCTTC
.	TRBV5-1	.	TRBJ2-1	CASSPTGDEQFF	TGCGCCAGCAGCCCCACCGGGGATGAGCAGTTCTTC
TRBD1	TRBV2	.	TRBJ2-7	CASSEQGQEYEQYF	TGTGCCAGCAGTGAACAGGGACAGGAATACGAGCAGTACTTC
.	TRBV7-9	.	TRBJ2-7	CASTGLVGDYEQYF	TGTGCCAGCACCGGTTTGGTGGGAGACTACGAGCAGTACTTC
.	TRBV7-8	.	TRBJ2-7	CATGSRTQPYEQYF	TGTGCCACCGGGAGTAGAACACAACCCTACGAGCAGTACTTC
TRBD1	TRBV12-5	.	TRBJ1-1	CASGLVLGSGQGLVNTEAFF	TGTGCTAGTGGTTTGGTACTAGGGTCGGGACAGGGGTTAGTGAACACTGAAGCTTTCTTT
.	TRBV4-2	once	TRBJ2-4	CASSPGPADQLAKNIQYF	TGTGCCAGCAGCCCTGGTCCCGCCGATCAGTTAGCCAAAAACATTCAGTACTTC
.	TRBV4-1	.	TRBJ2-5	CASSTAGKYQETQYF	TGCGCCAGCAGTACTGCCGGGAAGTACCAAGAGACCCAGTACTTC
.	TRBV6-1	.	TRBJ2-7	CASSESEDSTIYEQYF	TGTGCCAGCAGTGAATCGGAGGACAGTACGATCTACGAGCAGTACTTC
.	TRBV5-1	.	TRBJ1-2	CASSSGLDRANYGYTF	TGCGCCAGCAGCTCGGGGCTGGACAGAGCTAACTATGGCTACACCTTC
TRBD2	TRBV7-9	.	TRBJ2-7	CASSTGLAAYEQYF	TGTGCCAGCAGTACCGGGCTAGCGGCGTACGAGCAGTACTTC